These 20 T cell receptor beta chains were all obtained from the same sample, sequenced in a study of OX40 agonist ivuxolimab in advanced cancers. Sequencing used immunoSEQ multiplex PCR; TCRdb keeps in-frame clones, though not all of them. The sample has approximately 26,000 clones; approximately 89% are singletons. Source: CD4+ or CD8+ T cells sorted from blood, taken in a trial of the OX40 agonist ivuxolimab. The source of these receptors is an adult with an advanced solid tumor such as melanoma, head and neck, liver or kidney cancer.

This clone counts as medium-sized (0.01 to 0.1%). This chain links TRBV27 with TRBJ2-3, with D unresolved. Germline V gene sequence: CDR1 MNHEY, CDR2 SMNVEV (reference sequence). Trimming pared 6 bases from V and 2 bases from J, leaving 12 bases between. This CDR3 spans 14 amino acids. CDR3 bases: TGTGCCAGCAGGGTGGGTACCCTCACAGATACGCAGTATTTT. Translating gives CASRVGTLTDTQYF.

This chain joins TRBV29-1 and TRBJ2-2; 9 bases map to TRBD1. V was pared by 8 bases and J by 4 bases, with 5 bases of the junction left unmatched. The CDR3 contains 13 residues. Looked up from germline, CDR1 is SQVTM and CDR2 is ANQGSEA. CDR3 bases: TGCAGCATCGGGACAGGGATCACCGGGGAGCTGTTTTTT. It specifies CSIGTGITGELFF.

This clone was seen just once. The chain joins TRBV7-8 to TRBJ2-7, with D hard to call. Germline V gene sequence: CDR1 SGHVS, CDR2 FQNEAQ. The CDR3 sequence is 13 residues long. The germline V and J ends were trimmed by 0 bases and 7 bases, with 10 bases remaining between them. Here the CDR3 reads CASSLAPPYEQYF. CDR3 nucleotides: TGTGCCAGCAGCTTAGCGCCCCCTTATGAGCAGTACTTC.

The sample holds one count of this clone. The chain joins TRBV2 to TRBJ2-3, with D perhaps matching TRBD1 or TRBD2 (5 bases each). The CDR3 has 14 amino acids. V was trimmed by 7 bases and J by 2 bases, leaving 13 bases between them. Germline V gene data show CDR1 as SNHLY and CDR2 as FYNNEI. CDR3 sequence: CASTEGRYTDTQYF. As DNA, the CDR3 is TGTGCCAGCACCGAGGGGCGTTACACAGATACGCAGTATTTT.

The chain's CDR3 is CASSSGGPGQPQHF. DNA of the CDR3: TGTGCCAGCAGCTCAGGGGGCCCGGGGCAGCCCCAGCATTTT. V is TRBV11-2 and J is TRBJ1-5, with 8 bases matching TRBD1. Germline CDR1 and CDR2: SGHAT and FQNNGV. The CDR3 has 14 residues. Trimming at V came to 4 bases and at J to 7 bases, leaving 6 bases not matched to a gene.

This clone has just a few counts. CDR3 sequence: CASSLGGTANYGYTF. Written as DNA, the CDR3 is TGTGCCAGCAGCTTAGGCGGTACAGCGAACTATGGCTACACCTTC. The chain couples TRBV7-9 to TRBJ1-2; D not resolved. Trimming took off 1 base at V and 2 bases at J, with 11 bases between the two ends. Per germline, CDR1 SEHNR and CDR2 FQNEAQ (reference sequence). This CDR3 is 15 amino acids long.

The chain links TRBV5-1 to TRBJ2-7; D is possibly TRBD2 (5 bases). CDR1 is SGHRS, CDR2 YFSETQ, per germline. The CDR3 totals 16 residues. Trimming left V 4 bases short and J 1 base short, with 18 bases between. This chain's CDR3 is CASSLERAFGSYEQYF. The CDR3 DNA follows: TGCGCCAGCAGCCTCGAGAGGGCCTTTGGTTCCTACGAGCAGTACTTC.

The rearrangement uses TRBV7-9 and TRBJ2-7, with TRBD2 matching 8 bases. The CDR3 contains 15 residues. The germline gives CDR1 SEHNR, CDR2 FQNEAQ (reference sequence). With V trimmed by 3 bases and J by 4 bases, 8 bases remained unmatched. The CDR3 region has the DNA TGTGCCAGCAGCTTTGGCGGGGGGCTTCGATACGAGCAGTACTTC. This translates into CASSFGGGLRYEQYF.

The chain joins TRBV27 to TRBJ2-7, with D maybe TRBD2 (6 bases). This CDR3 has 15 residues. Looked up from germline, CDR1 is MNHEY and CDR2 is SMNVEV (reference sequence). Trimming shortened V by 5 bases and J by 4 bases, and 18 bases separated the two germline ends. The CDR3 nucleotides read TGTGCCAGCAGTATAATATGGGGAGGTTGGTACGAGCAGTACTTC. This encodes CASSIIWGGWYEQYF.

The gene calls are TRBV6-6 and TRBJ2-3; D perhaps matches TRBD1 (5 bases). Germline values: CDR1 MNHNY, CDR2 SVGAGI (reference sequence). This CDR3 spans 11 amino acids. Trimming removed 7 bases from V and 4 bases from J, with 6 bases in between. CDR3 protein: CASKGADTQYF. DNA of the CDR3: TGTGCCAGCAAAGGGGCAGATACGCAGTATTTT.

The CDR3 is CASSPQDYEQYF. In nucleotides, the CDR3 is TGTGCCAGCAGCCCCCAAGACTACGAGCAGTACTTC. The chain joins TRBV9 to TRBJ2-7; no definite D call. Trimming stripped 4 bases from V and 3 bases from J, with 8 bases between. Germline lookup yields CDR1 SGDLS and CDR2 YYNGEE. This CDR3 is 12 amino acids long.

The rearrangement uses TRBV27 and TRBJ2-1; D not certain. Trimming left V 8 bases short and J 7 bases short, with 9 bases between. Germline V gene sequence: CDR1 MNHEY, CDR2 SMNVEV (reference sequence). The length of the CDR3 is 11 residues. This chain's CDR3 is CASGKGNEQFF. The CDR3, as DNA: TGTGCCAGCGGTAAAGGGAATGAGCAGTTCTTC.

V and J are TRBV5-4 and TRBJ2-3; TRBD2 might be the D (6 bases). The V end lost 4 bases, the J end lost 1 base, and 13 bases lay between the germline ends. The CDR3 length is 15 residues. Germline lookup yields CDR1 SGHNT and CDR2 YYREEE (reference sequence). CDR3 residues: CASSSIGGGTDTQYF. The DNA for the CDR3 is TGTGCCAGCAGCAGTATTGGCGGGGGCACAGATACGCAGTATTTT.

The V gene is TRBV27, the J gene TRBJ2-3, with a possible D match to TRBD2 (5 bases). V shed 2 bases and J shed 2 bases, with 8 bases lying between them. The CDR3 extends over 14 amino acids. In germline, CDR1 is MNHEY, CDR2 SMNVEV (reference sequence). The CDR3 sequence: CASSLGGLTDTQYF. CDR3 in DNA: TGTGCCAGCAGTTTAGGCGGACTCACAGATACGCAGTATTTT.

This chain links TRBV7-2 with TRBJ2-3; no clear D. Trimming stripped 1 base from V and 0 bases from J, with 5 bases between. Germline V gene lookup returns CDR1 SGHTA and CDR2 FQGNSA. CDR3 length: 14 residues. The chain's CDR3 is CASSLVTSTDTQYF. Written as DNA, the CDR3 is TGTGCCAGCAGCTTAGTGACGAGCACAGATACGCAGTATTTT. Supplemented by reference TRBV7-2 and TRBJ2-3, the full variable domain reads GAGVSQSPSNKVTEKGKDVELRCDPISGHTALYWYRQSLGQGLEFLIYFQGNSAPDKSGLPSDRFSAERTGGSVSTLTIQRTQQEDSAVYLCASSLVTSTDTQYFGPGTRLTVL.

The CDR3 DNA follows: TGTGCCAGCAGCAAAGAGCGTGGAGGGCAGCCCCAGCATTTT. It encodes CASSKERGGQPQHF. The rearrangement links TRBV21-1 to TRBJ1-5. TRBV21-1 is a recognized pseudogene. This CDR3 has 14 amino acids.

The gene calls are TRBV6-1 and TRBJ1-2; D is undetermined. Trimming left V 1 base short and J 8 bases short, with 5 bases between. The CDR3 length is 11 residues. The germline CDR1 and CDR2 sequences are MNHNS and SASEGT. The CDR3 sequence is CASSEGLGYTF. CDR3 coding DNA: TGTGCCAGCAGTGAAGGTTTGGGCTACACCTTC.

This clone was detected only a few times. This rearrangement joins TRBV28 to TRBJ2-7; D assignment may be TRBD1 or TRBD2 (6 bases each). Germline-derived CDR1 and CDR2 are MDHEN and SYDVKM. The CDR3 totals 17 residues. V dropped 5 bases and J dropped 3 bases, with 23 bases sitting between them. Written as DNA, the CDR3 is TGTGCCAGCAGTCCTAGGGGGGCTAGCGTTCAACTCTACGAGCAGTACTTC. Translation: CASSPRGASVQLYEQYF.

This clone was observed once. J is TRBJ2-7 and V is TRBV6-1; D remains unclear. Trimming took 0 bases from V and 0 from J, leaving 6 bases between them. The CDR3 runs 14 residues. Germline V gives CDR1 MNHNS, CDR2 SASEGT. The CDR3 nucleotides are TGTGCCAGCAGTGAAGCTATGAGCTCCTACGAGCAGTACTTC. Protein: CASSEAMSSYEQYF.

The rearrangement joins TRBV7-2 to TRBJ1-2, with D possibly being TRBD1 (6 bases). The germline CDR1 and CDR2 sequences are SGHTA and FQGNSA. V dropped 5 bases and J dropped 4 bases, with 17 bases sitting between them. The CDR3 extends over 15 amino acids. Here the CDR3 DNA reads TGTGCCAGCAGCCCCGGGGTCGGGGGCCCCTATGGCTACACCTTC. It specifies CASSPGVGGPYGYTF.